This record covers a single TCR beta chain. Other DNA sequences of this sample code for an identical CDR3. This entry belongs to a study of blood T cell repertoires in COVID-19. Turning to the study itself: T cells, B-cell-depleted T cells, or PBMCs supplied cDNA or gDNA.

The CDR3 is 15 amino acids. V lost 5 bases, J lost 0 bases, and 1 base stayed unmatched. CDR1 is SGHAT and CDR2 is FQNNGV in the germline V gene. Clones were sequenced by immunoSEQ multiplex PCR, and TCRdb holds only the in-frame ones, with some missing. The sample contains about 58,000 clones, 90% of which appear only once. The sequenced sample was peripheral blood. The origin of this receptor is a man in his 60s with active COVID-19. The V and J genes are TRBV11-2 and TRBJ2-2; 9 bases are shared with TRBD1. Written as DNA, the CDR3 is TGTGCCAGCAGCCGGACAGGGGCGAACACCGGGGAGCTGTTTTTT. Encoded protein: CASSRTGANTGELFF.